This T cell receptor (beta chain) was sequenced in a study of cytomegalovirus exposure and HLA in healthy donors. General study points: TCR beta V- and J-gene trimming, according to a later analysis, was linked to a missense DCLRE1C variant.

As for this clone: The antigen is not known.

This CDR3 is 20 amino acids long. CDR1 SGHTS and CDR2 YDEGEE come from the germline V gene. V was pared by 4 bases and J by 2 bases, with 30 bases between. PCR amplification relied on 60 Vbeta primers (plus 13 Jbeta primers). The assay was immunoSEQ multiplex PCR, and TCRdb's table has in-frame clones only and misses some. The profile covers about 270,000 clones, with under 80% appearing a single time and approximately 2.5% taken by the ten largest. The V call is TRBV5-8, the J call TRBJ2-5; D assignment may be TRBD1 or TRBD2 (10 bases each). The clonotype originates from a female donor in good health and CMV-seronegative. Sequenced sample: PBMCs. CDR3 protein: CASSGTGELAGPGAQETQYF. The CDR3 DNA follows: TGTGCCAGCAGCGGGACAGGGGAACTAGCGGGACCGGGGGCTCAAGAGACCCAGTACTTC.